The 32 T cell receptor beta chains listed next were all sequenced from one sample in a study of T cell responses to AZD1222 COVID-19 vaccine. The data were produced by immunoSEQ multiplex PCR, yet TCRdb's version contains in-frame clones alone and is incomplete. The sample records 100,000 to 140,000 clones, roughly 90% being singletons. Sequenced material: peripheral blood, taken 28 days after the second AZD1222 dose. These receptors originate from an adult who received the AZD1222 COVID-19 vaccine.

The genes are TRBV18 and TRBJ1-4; TRBD1 is a possible D gene (6 bases). Per germline, CDR1 KGHSH and CDR2 LQKENI. CDR3 length: 17 amino acids. V was shortened by 0 bases and J by 0 bases, with 11 bases between the two germline ends. The CDR3, as DNA: TGTGCCAGCTCACCACCTAGGACAGCTGCAACTAATGAAAAACTGTTTTTT. Amino acids: CASSPPRTAATNEKLFF.

The chain recombines TRBV18 with TRBJ1-2; TRBD1 is a possible D gene (6 bases). CDR3 size: 15 residues. CDR1 is KGHSH, CDR2 LQKENI, per germline. Trimming left V 3 bases short and J 6 bases short, with 17 bases between. The CDR3, as DNA: TGTGCCAGCTCACCGATTGCCAGGGGAGGGGATGGCTACACCTTC. Its translation is CASSPIARGGDGYTF.

This chain uses TRBV19 with TRBJ1-1; a possible D gene is TRBD1 (5 bases). Germline V CDR1 and CDR2: LNHDA, SQIVND (reference sequence). Trimming cost V 7 bases and J 0 bases, with 9 bases left between them. The CDR3 loop spans 13 amino acids. The CDR3 sequence: CASNRLMNTEAFF. CDR3 nucleotide sequence: TGTGCCAGTAACAGGCTCATGAACACTGAAGCTTTCTTT.

The chain combines TRBV30 with TRBJ1-1; perhaps TRBD1 as D (5 bases). Germline V gene data show CDR1 as GTSNPN and CDR2 as SVGIG (reference sequence). This CDR3 has 11 amino acids. Trimming removed 4 bases from V and 7 bases from J, with 10 bases in between. Here the CDR3 reads CAWKSGYEAFF. CDR3 bases: TGTGCCTGGAAGTCAGGGTATGAAGCTTTCTTT.

In this sample, this clone turned up a few times. V is TRBV6-2 or TRBV6-3 and J is TRBJ1-1, with D possibly TRBD1 on 5 matching bases. The V gene lost 6 bases and the J gene lost 0 bases, with 14 bases spanning the gap. From germline, CDR1 is MNHEY and CDR2 SVGEGT. This CDR3 is built from 15 residues. The CDR3, as DNA: TGTGCCAGCAGCCTCCTGGGGGGAATGAACACTGAAGCTTTCTTT. Translating gives CASSLLGGMNTEAFF.

This clone appeared once. This chain connects TRBV9 to TRBJ2-3, with 9 bases aligning to TRBD2. The CDR3 has 15 residues. Germline loops: CDR1 SGDLS, CDR2 YYNGEE. V was clipped by 1 base and J by 4 bases; unmatched bases: 4. The CDR3 is CASSVLTSGSDTQYF. The DNA for the CDR3 is TGTGCCAGCAGCGTACTAACTAGCGGGTCAGATACGCAGTATTTT.

The chain is built from TRBV6-4 and TRBJ1-3; the D is unclear. Trimming pared 6 bases from V and 0 bases from J, leaving 12 bases between. From germline, CDR1 is MRHNA and CDR2 SNTAGT. CDR3 length: 15 residues. The CDR3: CASRKPLRSGNTIYF. Here the CDR3 DNA reads TGTGCCAGCAGGAAACCTTTGCGCTCTGGAAACACCATATATTTT.

J is TRBJ2-5 and V is TRBV10-3, with 12 bases lining up with TRBD2. The V gene's germline CDR1 is ENHRY and CDR2 SYGVKD. This CDR3 is 15 amino acids long. The V and J ends lost 1 base and 5 bases, in that order; junction bases with no gene match: 2. In DNA, the CDR3 is TGTGCCATCAGTGAGTTAGGACTAGCGGGGGAGACCCAGTACTTC. Translating gives CAISELGLAGETQYF.

Notes on this clone: Different DNA sequences within this sample yield the same CDR3. V is TRBV29-1 and J is TRBJ1-2, with D possibly matching TRBD1 (5 bases). The V gene's germline CDR1 is SQVTM and CDR2 ANQGSEA. The CDR3 spans 13 residues. V was shortened by 3 bases and J by 2 bases, with 10 bases between the two germline ends. CDR3 bases: TGCAGCGTTGAGACCGGGGCCAACTATGGCTACACCTTC. This codes for CSVETGANYGYTF.

This sequence joins TRBV3-1 (or the pseudogene TRBV3-2) and TRBJ2-5; D remains ambiguous. Trimming stripped 3 bases from V and 5 bases from J, with 7 bases between. Looked up from germline, CDR1 is LGHDT and CDR2 is YNNKEL (reference sequence). The CDR3 loop spans 12 amino acids. The CDR3 spells CASSQHRETQYF. DNA for the CDR3: TGTGCCAGCAGCCAGCACCGGGAGACCCAGTACTTC.

V and J are TRBV19 and TRBJ2-5; D may correspond to TRBD1 or TRBD2 (5 bases each). V was shortened by 6 bases and J by 4 bases, with 12 bases between the two germline ends. The CDR3 runs to 13 residues. Germline V gene sequence: CDR1 LNHDA, CDR2 SQIVND (reference sequence). CDR3 in amino acids: CASSPGTRETQYF. For the CDR3, the DNA is TGTGCCAGTAGCCCGGGGACCCGAGAGACCCAGTACTTC.

This rearrangement joins TRBV5-1 to TRBJ1-3; 7 bases match TRBD1. V lost 0 bases, J lost 4 bases, and 7 bases stayed unmatched. The CDR3 is 16 residues long. Germline V gene data show CDR1 as SGHRS and CDR2 as YFSETQ. The CDR3 protein is CASSLDTGAGGNTIYF. In DNA, the CDR3 is TGCGCCAGCAGCTTGGATACAGGGGCGGGAGGAAACACCATATATTTT.

The gene calls are TRBV29-1 and TRBJ1-1, with 10 nucleotides matching TRBD1. Per the germline V gene, CDR1 is SQVTM and CDR2 is ANQGSEA. Germline trimming cut 1 base from V and 8 bases from J; bases unmatched to any gene: 7. CDR3 length: 14 residues. The DNA for the CDR3 is TGCAGCGTTGAAGGGCGACAGGGGGCAGCGGAAGCTTTCTTT. Translated: CSVEGRQGAAEAFF.

The chain carries TRBV10-3 and TRBJ2-7, with D perhaps given as TRBD1 or TRBD2 (5 bases each). This CDR3 contains 15 residues. Trimming cost V 11 bases and J 9 bases, with 29 bases left between them. CDR1 is ENHRY and CDR2 is SYGVKD in the germline V gene. The CDR3 DNA reads TGTGCCGCCAGAGCCGGGACGGAAAGTAGGTTTGGGCAGTACTTC. As protein: CAARAGTESRFGQYF.

The DNA for the CDR3 is TGTGCCAGCAGCTTAGGGCTAGAAGCCCGTGGGTACGAGCAGTACTTC. Encoded protein: CASSLGLEARGYEQYF. V usage is TRBV7-9 and J usage is TRBJ2-7; no clear D. The CDR3 extends over 16 amino acids. Germline CDR1 and CDR2: SEHNR and FQNEAQ (reference sequence). Trimming pared 1 base from V and 4 bases from J, leaving 17 bases between.

V gene TRBV2 combines with J gene TRBJ1-5, with D maybe TRBD1 (5 bases). The germline V gene encodes CDR1 SNHLY and CDR2 FYNNEI. CDR3 length: 13 residues. The germline V and J ends were trimmed by 4 bases and 6 bases, with 10 bases remaining between them. The CDR3 sequence: CASSVTGGQPQHF. The CDR3 DNA sequence: TGTGCCAGCAGTGTTACGGGGGGTCAGCCCCAGCATTTT.

V is TRBV28 and J is TRBJ2-1; tentative D call: TRBD1 (6 bases). Between the trimmed V and J ends, which lost 1 base and 0 bases, there was a span of 13 bases. Germline loops: CDR1 MDHEN, CDR2 SYDVKM. The CDR3 consists of 17 residues. Here the CDR3 reads CASSLSWTESSYNEQFF. The CDR3 DNA reads TGTGCCAGCAGTTTATCTTGGACAGAGAGCTCCTACAATGAGCAGTTCTTC.

V usage is TRBV5-4 and J usage is TRBJ1-1; tentatively, D is TRBD1 (5 bases). CDR1 and CDR2 (germline): SGHNT, YYREEE (reference sequence). The CDR3 length is 15 residues. Trimming left V 4 bases short and J 2 bases short, with 15 bases between. CDR3 in amino acids: CASSPDSFGNTEAFF. In DNA, the CDR3 is TGTGCCAGCAGCCCCGACAGTTTTGGAAACACTGAAGCTTTCTTT.

The V gene is TRBV5-4, the J gene TRBJ1-6, with 7 bases fitting TRBD1. J gave up 6 bases and V 4 bases, and 10 bases lay outside the gene matches. This CDR3 contains 16 residues. Germline lookup yields CDR1 SGHNT and CDR2 YYREEE (reference sequence). The CDR3, as DNA: TGTGCCAGCAGCGCAAGGGACAGACTCGCTAATTCACCCCTCCACTTT. Its protein product is CASSARDRLANSPLHF. The entire variable domain, with the rest obtained from reference TRBV5-4 and TRBJ1-6, is as follows: ETGVTQSPTHLIKTRGQQVTLRCSSQSGHNTVSWYQQALGQGPQFIFQYYREEENGRGNFPPRFSGLQFPNYSSELNVNALELDDSALYLCASSARDRLANSPLHFGNGTRLTVT.

The CDR3 loop reads CASSHLFAEAFF. CDR3 sequence (DNA): TGCGCCAGCAGCCACTTATTTGCTGAAGCTTTCTTT. This chain links TRBV4-1 with TRBJ1-1, with D unclear. Germline V gene data show CDR1 as MGHRA and CDR2 as YSYEKL. This CDR3 spans 12 amino acids. V dropped 3 bases and J dropped 6 bases, with 8 bases sitting between them.

The rearrangement uses TRBV7-9 and TRBJ2-1, with TRBD2 matching over 14 bases. With V trimmed by 4 bases and J by 6 bases, 5 bases remained unmatched. Germline V lookup: CDR1 SEHNR, CDR2 FQNEAQ (reference sequence). CDR3 length: 16 amino acids. CDR3 loop: CASSYLTSGRANEQFF. The CDR3 nucleotides are TGTGCCAGCAGCTACCTGACTAGCGGGAGGGCCAATGAGCAGTTCTTC.

The chain is built from TRBV2 and TRBJ2-3; TRBD2 matches 7 bases. Germline V lookup: CDR1 SNHLY, CDR2 FYNNEI. V was clipped by 8 bases and J by 12 bases; unmatched bases: 8. CDR3 length: 11 residues. The CDR3 bases are TGTGCCAGCCGGATGGGGGGGTCACAGTATTTT. This sequence encodes CASRMGGSQYF.

This chain connects TRBV27 to TRBJ2-3; D call uncertain. Trimming left V 5 bases short and J 3 bases short, with 9 bases between. This CDR3 spans 13 amino acids. Germline V gene data show CDR1 as MNHEY and CDR2 as SMNVEV (reference sequence). CDR3 sequence: CASSPLGTDTQYF. As DNA, the CDR3 is TGTGCCAGCAGTCCCCTGGGGACAGATACGCAGTATTTT.

This clone has a handful of counts. The V call is TRBV30, the J call TRBJ2-5, with 10 bases lining up with TRBD2. The CDR3 totals 15 residues. V was pared by 2 bases and J by 3 bases, with 6 bases of the junction left unmatched. In germline, CDR1 is GTSNPN, CDR2 SVGIG (reference sequence). CDR3: CAWSISGGTKETQYF. In DNA form, the CDR3 reads TGTGCCTGGAGTATTAGCGGGGGGACAAAAGAGACCCAGTACTTC.

V gene TRBV14 combines with J gene TRBJ2-1, with D uncertain. V was shortened by 6 bases and J by 6 bases, with 15 bases between the two germline ends. CDR1 SGHDN and CDR2 FVKESK come from the germline V gene. The CDR3 covers 14 residues. CDR3 in amino acids: CASSLQGMFNEQFF. Written as DNA, the CDR3 is TGTGCCAGCAGTTTACAAGGGATGTTCAATGAGCAGTTCTTC.

V usage is TRBV23-1 and J usage is TRBJ2-5; 10 bases are a match to TRBD1. TRBV23-1 is an ORF; its function is uncertain. The CDR3 totals 15 residues. V shed 8 bases, J shed 1 base, and the junction held 7 bases outside the gene matches. CDR3 region: CASFWTGGTQETQYF. The CDR3 coding sequence is TGCGCCAGCTTCTGGACAGGGGGTACCCAAGAGACCCAGTACTTC.

The genes are TRBV6-5 and TRBJ1-1; D is unclear. The V and J ends lost 5 bases and 11 bases respectively, with 21 bases between them. The germline gives CDR1 MNHEY, CDR2 SVGAGI. This CDR3 contains 14 residues. The CDR3 DNA sequence: TGTGCCAGCAGTAACTTTCCGTCGGGAATTGGTGCTTTCTTT. It codes for CASSNFPSGIGAFF.

The chain is built from TRBV2 and TRBJ2-7; TRBD2 is a possible D gene (5 bases). CDR1 and CDR2 (germline): SNHLY, FYNNEI. The V gene lost 0 bases and the J gene lost 6 bases, with 6 bases spanning the gap. The CDR3 spans 12 residues. The CDR3 reads CASSEAGGEQYF. The DNA for the CDR3 is TGTGCCAGCAGTGAAGCTGGAGGCGAGCAGTACTTC.

This rearrangement joins TRBV3-1 (or the pseudogene TRBV3-2) to TRBJ1-4; 7 nucleotides align to TRBD1. V shed 3 bases and J 8 bases; nucleotides not matched to a gene: 9. Germline assignment: CDR1 LGHDT and CDR2 YNNKEL (reference sequence). This CDR3 is 15 amino acids long. The CDR3 DNA sequence: TGTGCCAGCAGCCAGTTACAGGGGAGCGGGGAAAAACTGTTTTTT. It is translated as CASSQLQGSGEKLFF.

The chain links TRBV29-1 to TRBJ2-7, with D possibly matching TRBD1 (6 bases). Between the trimmed V and J ends, which lost 4 bases and 4 bases, there was a span of 14 bases. Germline V gene sequence: CDR1 SQVTM, CDR2 ANQGSEA. The CDR3 has 13 residues. CDR3 sequence: CSVGGQNGYEQYF. In DNA, the CDR3 is TGCAGCGTTGGGGGGCAGAATGGTTACGAGCAGTACTTC.

The V call is TRBV12-5, the J call TRBJ1-2; 7 bases are a match to TRBD1. With V trimmed by 1 base and J by 4 bases, 9 bases remained unmatched. The CDR3 covers 16 residues. Germline CDR1 is LGHNT and CDR2 is FRNRAP. The CDR3 DNA reads TGTGCTAGTGGTTTGGCCCGAGACAGGGCTGGCTATGGCTACACCTTC. Encoded protein: CASGLARDRAGYGYTF. The full variable domain, rest sourced from reference TRBV12-5 and TRBJ1-2, is DARVTQTPRHKVTEMGQEVTMRCQPILGHNTVFWYRQTMMQGLELLAYFRNRAPLDDSGMPKDRFSAEMPDATLATLKIQPSEPRDSAVYFCASGLARDRAGYGYTFGSGTRLTVV.

The gene calls are TRBV19 and TRBJ1-4; D possibly corresponds to TRBD1 (5 bases). The CDR3 extends over 18 amino acids. Per the germline V gene, CDR1 is LNHDA and CDR2 is SQIVND (reference sequence). Trimming shortened V by 6 bases and J by 8 bases, and 28 bases separated the two germline ends. The CDR3 sequence is CASSNRDGNRDIGEKLFF. The CDR3 nucleotides read TGTGCCAGTAGCAATCGGGACGGGAATAGGGATATCGGCGAAAAACTGTTTTTT. Filled out from reference TRBV19 and TRBJ1-4, the complete variable domain reads DGGITQSPKYLFRKEGQNVTLSCEQNLNHDAMYWYRQDPGQGLRLIYYSQIVNDFQKGDIAEGYSVSREKKESFPLTVTSAQKNPTAFYLCASSNRDGNRDIGEKLFFGSGTQLSVL.